A selection of T cell receptor beta chains follows, all from one sample in a study of T cells after yellow fever vaccination. TCRdb passed the 5' RACE reads through MiXCR, listing each CDR3 protein once. The sample has about 340,000 distinct CDR3 sequences, 3% to 4.5% seen once. The sample here was PBMCs, taken 5 days after the yellow fever booster vaccination. The receptor source for this set is a man aged 18 to 29 who received the YFV17D yellow fever vaccine. Each CDR3 is given with its conserved first and last residue. Fields, in order: J gene, D gene, V gene, clone size, CDR3 protein, CDR3 DNA. A D gene is named only where the DNA matches it firmly. Clone sizes are given selectively: once, few, many, or a class where the clone is expanded.

J: TRBJ2-1
D: TRBD2
V: TRBV9
size: .
CDR3: CASSVGGTSEVYNEQFF
DNA: TGTGCCAGCAGCGTAGGGGGGACTAGCGAGGTCTACAATGAGCAGTTCTTC

J: TRBJ2-5
D: .
V: TRBV10-3
size: few
CDR3: CAISGSGVEETQYF
DNA: TGTGCCATCAGTGGCTCAGGGGTTGAAGAGACCCAGTACTTC

J: TRBJ1-2
D: .
V: TRBV24-1
size: .
CDR3: CATSDNTEGYTF
DNA: TGTGCCACCAGTGATAATACAGAAGGCTACACCTTC

J: TRBJ1-1
D: TRBD1
V: TRBV20-1
size: .
CDR3: CSARDTGQGGTEAFF
DNA: TGCAGTGCTAGAGACACCGGACAGGGGGGTACTGAAGCTTTCTTT

J: TRBJ1-4
D: TRBD1
V: TRBV19
size: .
CDR3: CASSTLTGYREKLFF
DNA: TGTGCCAGTAGTACCCTGACAGGGTATCGAGAAAAACTGTTTTTT

J: TRBJ2-5
D: .
V: TRBV28
size: .
CDR3: CASSPRLRNQQETQYF
DNA: TGTGCCAGCAGTCCCCGCCTTCGAAACCAACAAGAGACCCAGTACTTC

J: TRBJ1-5
D: TRBD1
V: TRBV6-2/TRBV6-3
size: many
CDR3: CASTGQGTGQPQHF
DNA: TGTGCCAGCACGGGACAGGGTACGGGTCAGCCCCAGCATTTT

J: TRBJ1-5
D: .
V: TRBV3-1
size: .
CDR3: CASSQHQIQPQHF
DNA: TGTGCCAGCAGCCAACACCAAATTCAGCCCCAGCATTTT

J: TRBJ1-4
D: .
V: TRBV7-9
size: .
CDR3: CASSLQGLGEKLFF
DNA: TGTGCCAGCAGCTTACAGGGGCTTGGTGAAAAACTGTTTTTT

J: TRBJ2-2
D: .
V: TRBV6-6
size: few
CDR3: CASSYSKAGPPTGELFF
DNA: TGTGCCAGCAGTTACTCGAAGGCGGGACCCCCCACCGGGGAGCTGTTTTTT

J: TRBJ2-5
D: .
V: TRBV30
size: many
CDR3: CAWSGTETQYF
DNA: TGTGCCTGGAGTGGCACGGAGACCCAGTACTTC

J: TRBJ2-3
D: .
V: TRBV4-2
size: many
CDR3: CASSQEGGPTDTQYF
DNA: TGTGCCAGCAGCCAAGAAGGGGGACCCACAGATACGCAGTATTTT

J: TRBJ1-1
D: .
V: TRBV7-6
size: many
CDR3: CASSLSQGKMNTEAFF
DNA: TGTGCCAGCAGCTTAAGTCAGGGGAAAATGAACACTGAAGCTTTCTTT

J: TRBJ2-3
D: TRBD2
V: TRBV28
size: few
CDR3: CASTLGLDLDTQYF
DNA: TGTGCCAGCACCCTGGGACTAGATCTGGATACGCAGTATTTT

J: TRBJ2-1
D: .
V: TRBV29-1
size: .
CDR3: CSMREGEYNEQFF
DNA: TGCAGCATGAGGGAAGGGGAGTACAATGAGCAGTTCTTC

J: TRBJ1-6
D: .
V: TRBV12-3/TRBV12-4
size: many
CDR3: CASSLGDGRLDSPLHF
DNA: TGTGCCAGCAGTCTGGGCGACGGACGTTTGGATTCACCCCTCCACTTT

J: TRBJ2-1
D: .
V: TRBV20-1
size: many
CDR3: CSAPGDRFDNEQFF
DNA: TGCAGTGCCCCCGGCGACAGGTTCGACAATGAGCAGTTCTTC